These 27 T cell receptor beta chains came from one sample sequenced in a study of T cells after yellow fever vaccination. TCRdb analysed the 5' RACE reads with MiXCR anew, one entry per CDR3 protein. The sample carries 320,000 or so distinct CDR3 sequences, 8% to 9.5% recorded once. The material was PBMCs, obtained about 49 days after the first yellow fever vaccination. These receptors were obtained from a young man who received the YFV17D yellow fever vaccine.

The chain combines TRBV5-1 with TRBJ1-2; D is ambiguous. Trimming left V 0 bases short and J 1 base short, with 7 bases between. The CDR3 is 14 amino acids. Germline V CDR1 and CDR2: SGHRS, YFSETQ. In DNA form, the CDR3 reads TGCGCCAGCAGCTTGGATAGTTTTAACTATGGCTACACCTTC. The encoded protein is CASSLDSFNYGYTF.

V usage is TRBV11-2 and J usage is TRBJ2-2; D not resolved. This CDR3 has 14 amino acids. Germline CDR1 and CDR2: SGHAT and FQNNGV. The germline V and J ends were trimmed by 0 bases and 4 bases, with 6 bases remaining between them. The CDR3 nucleotides read TGTGCCAGCAGCTTAGAAGTCGTCACCGGGGAGCTGTTTTTT. Its translation: CASSLEVVTGELFF.

Many counts were recorded for this clonotype. This chain connects TRBV5-1 to TRBJ2-2; D is undetermined. V was trimmed by 2 bases and J by 5 bases, leaving 16 bases between them. The length of the CDR3 is 16 residues. Germline loops: CDR1 SGHRS, CDR2 YFSETQ. The CDR3 nucleotides are TGCGCCAGCAGCTTTAACCTACTGCTGGGGACCGGGGAGCTGTTTTTT. Protein: CASSFNLLLGTGELFF.

The V call is TRBV4-3, the J call TRBJ2-3; weak D call: TRBD2 (6 bases). Trimming shortened V by 4 bases and J by 6 bases, and 17 bases separated the two germline ends. In germline, CDR1 is LGHNA, CDR2 YSLEER. There are 15 residues in the CDR3. In nucleotides, the CDR3 is TGCGCCAGCAGCCCCGATAGCGGTGGATGGGATACGCAGTATTTT. It codes for CASSPDSGGWDTQYF.

This clonotype was found a few times. The chain carries TRBV2 and TRBJ2-3; perhaps TRBD1 as D (7 bases). Trimming stripped 3 bases from V and 9 bases from J, with 16 bases between. The CDR3 extends over 14 amino acids. Looked up from germline, CDR1 is SNHLY and CDR2 is FYNNEI. The DNA for the CDR3 is TGTGCCAGCAGTGAGGGGACAGCAGGGGGGACGCAGTATTTT. Protein: CASSEGTAGGTQYF.

This clonotype came up a few times. This chain uses TRBV7-9 with TRBJ2-2; D might be TRBD2 (6 bases). Per germline, CDR1 SEHNR and CDR2 FQNEAQ (reference sequence). V lost 2 bases and J 4 bases, leaving 11 bases between the germline ends. The CDR3 consists of 15 residues. Here the CDR3 DNA reads TGTGCCAGCAGCTTAAAGCGGGTCTTCACCGGGGAGCTGTTTTTT. Amino acid sequence: CASSLKRVFTGELFF.

V gene TRBV4-2 combines with J gene TRBJ2-2; no definite D call. Per germline, CDR1 LGHNA and CDR2 YNFKEQ. V was clipped by 0 bases and J by 2 bases, with 13 bases between them. This CDR3 spans 17 amino acids. DNA for the CDR3: TGTGCCAGCAGCCAAGAAAGAGGCTGGGCTAACACCGGGGAGCTGTTTTTT. Translated, it gives CASSQERGWANTGELFF.

The rearrangement joins TRBV7-6 to TRBJ1-1; 9 bases align to TRBD1. Germline CDR1 and CDR2: SGHVS and FNYEAQ. The length of the CDR3 is 15 residues. Losses at the gene ends were 5 bases for V and 3 bases for J; bases not matched to a gene: 7. The CDR3 is CASSQGQGGYTEAFF. CDR3 coding DNA: TGTGCCAGCAGCCAGGGACAGGGTGGGTACACTGAAGCTTTCTTT.

This clonotype was detected a few times. The rearrangement joins TRBV29-1 to TRBJ1-1; D gene ambiguous. Germline loops: CDR1 SQVTM, CDR2 ANQGSEA. Trimming removed 6 bases at V and 8 bases at J, with 10 bases between. This CDR3 has 10 amino acids. CDR3 sequence (DNA): TGCAGCGTCAATTCGGGGGAAGCTTTCTTT. Encoded protein: CSVNSGEAFF.

The chain combines TRBV12-3 or TRBV12-4 with TRBJ2-5; D could derive from TRBD1 or TRBD2 (5 bases each). Trimming took off 3 bases at V and 5 bases at J, with 10 bases between the two ends. This CDR3 has 13 residues. The CDR3 sequence: CASSFEGLETQYF. The CDR3 DNA sequence: TGTGCCAGCAGTTTCGAGGGGCTGGAGACCCAGTACTTC.

A few counts support this clonotype. V usage is TRBV12-3 or TRBV12-4 and J usage is TRBJ2-5; 10 bases agree with TRBD1. CDR3 length: 17 residues. V dropped 5 bases and J dropped 4; count of bases not matched to a gene: 13. CDR3 in amino acids: CASSHPPGQGLRETQYF. The CDR3 DNA reads as TGTGCCAGCAGTCACCCTCCGGGACAGGGGTTGAGAGAGACCCAGTACTTC.

The CDR3: CASSFPPRGSYEQYF. DNA for the CDR3: TGTGCCAGCAGCTTCCCCCCCCGGGGAAGCTACGAGCAGTACTTC. The gene calls are TRBV7-8 and TRBJ2-7, with D possibly matching TRBD2 (5 bases). Deletions cut 3 bases from V and 3 bases from J, with 15 bases between. The CDR3 contains 15 residues. CDR1 SGHVS and CDR2 FQNEAQ come from the germline V gene.

This clonotype has more than one count but fewer than ten. The J gene is TRBJ2-5, the V gene TRBV29-1; TRBD1 might be the D (5 bases). Germline assignment: CDR1 SQVTM and CDR2 ANQGSEA. The CDR3 runs to 12 residues. V lost 2 bases and J lost 5, with 9 bases in between. This chain's CDR3 is CSVEQGLETQYF. The CDR3 nucleotides are TGCAGCGTTGAACAGGGTTTGGAGACCCAGTACTTC.

This chain joins TRBV7-2 and TRBJ2-7, with TRBD1 matching over 11 bases. Trimming cost V 5 bases and J 2 bases; bases outside gene matches: 5. The CDR3 is 15 residues long. From germline, CDR1 is SGHTA and CDR2 FQGNSA. As DNA, the CDR3 is TGTGCCAGCAGCGATACGGGACAGGGGGCCTACGAGCAGTACTTC. Amino acid sequence: CASSDTGQGAYEQYF.

The genes are TRBV20-1 and TRBJ1-1; possibly TRBD1 for D (5 bases). Germline CDR1 DFQATT, CDR2 SNEGSKA (reference sequence). This CDR3 region has 13 residues. Trimming shortened V by 3 bases and J by 4 bases, and 12 bases separated the two germline ends. Here the CDR3 DNA reads TGCAGTGCTAGGGGGCAGTATCCCACTGAAGCTTTCTTT. It is translated as CSARGQYPTEAFF.

The CDR3 spells CASSPGTGLYQPQHF. CDR3 DNA sequence: TGTGCCAGCAGCCCCGGGACAGGTCTATATCAGCCCCAGCATTTT. The chain employs TRBV3-1 and TRBJ1-5; 8 positions match TRBD1. CDR1 is LGHDT and CDR2 is YNNKEL in the germline V gene (reference sequence). The CDR3 covers 15 residues. V lost 4 bases, J lost 5 bases, and 7 bases stayed unmatched.

J is TRBJ2-2 and V is TRBV30, with D hard to call. CDR1 and CDR2 (germline): GTSNPN, SVGIG (reference sequence). Between the trimmed V and J ends, which lost 1 base and 6 bases, there was a span of 12 bases. CDR3 size: 14 residues. The CDR3 DNA reads TGTGCCTGGAGTGGGTCCCTCTTAGCCGGGGAGCTGTTTTTT. It specifies CAWSGSLLAGELFF.

The rearrangement links TRBV18 to TRBJ1-1; 9 bases map to TRBD1. This CDR3 has 15 residues. Trimming took 3 bases from V and 2 from J; bases not matched to a gene: 4. From germline, CDR1 is KGHSH and CDR2 LQKENI. CDR3 nucleotides: TGTGCCAGCTCACCTAGGGGACAGGGCAACACTGAAGCTTTCTTT. Protein: CASSPRGQGNTEAFF.

In nucleotides, the CDR3 is TGTGCTAGTGGTTTGGTACTTGCGGCGTGGGGGCCGGAGACCCAGTACTTC. Translation gives CASGLVLAAWGPETQYF. The V gene is TRBV12-5, the J gene TRBJ2-5, with D possibly matching TRBD1 (6 bases). Germline CDR1 and CDR2: LGHNT and FRNRAP. V dropped 0 bases and J dropped 5 bases, with 19 bases sitting between them. CDR3 length: 17 residues.

This clonotype was counted between two and nine times. The CDR3 DNA sequence: TGCGCCAGCAGCCAAAAGGGACCGCCCTATAATTCACCCCTCCACTTT. As protein: CASSQKGPPYNSPLHF. The chain joins TRBV4-1 to TRBJ1-6; D may be TRBD1 (5 bases). Trimming stripped 2 bases from V and 2 bases from J, with 10 bases between. Germline-derived CDR1 and CDR2 are MGHRA and YSYEKL. This CDR3 region has 16 residues.

This clonotype was observed at least ten times. This rearrangement joins TRBV20-1 to TRBJ1-2; D is undetermined. With 6 bases removed from V and 0 bases from J, the gap between germline ends came to 17 bases. Germline V lookup: CDR1 DFQATT, CDR2 SNEGSKA (reference sequence). The CDR3 is made up of 15 amino acids. Written as DNA, the CDR3 is TGCAGTGCGCGAAGGGTCGGTCCCGCTAACTATGGCTACACCTTC. This sequence encodes CSARRVGPANYGYTF.

This clonotype was found many times. This chain connects TRBV4-3 to TRBJ2-2; D is unresolved. CDR1 is LGHNA and CDR2 is YSLEER in the germline V gene. The V end was cut by 0 bases, the J end by 1 base, with 9 bases between. The length of the CDR3 is 16 residues. CDR3 nucleotides: TGCGCCAGCAGCCAAGAGGTTTTGGGGAACACCGGGGAGCTGTTTTTT. It is translated as CASSQEVLGNTGELFF.

This clonotype has only a few counts. J is TRBJ2-1 and V is TRBV7-6; D remains unclear. V gave up 1 base and J gave up 1 base, with 8 bases separating them. Germline lookup yields CDR1 SGHVS and CDR2 FNYEAQ. The CDR3 is 15 residues long. CDR3 protein: CASSLGQPSYNEQFF. Written as DNA, the CDR3 is TGTGCCAGCAGCTTAGGCCAGCCATCCTACAATGAGCAGTTCTTC.

CDR3 nucleotide sequence: TGCGCCAGCAGCTTGGATAGCGGGGGAGTACTGGGGCAGTTCTTC. It codes for CASSLDSGGVLGQFF. The chain uses TRBV5-1 and TRBJ2-1, with 9 bases aligning to TRBD2. This CDR3 spans 15 amino acids. The germline V gene has CDR1 SGHRS and CDR2 YFSETQ. V shed 0 bases, J shed 12 bases, and the junction held 10 bases outside the gene matches.

This clonotype was observed a few times. The rearrangement uses TRBV10-3 and TRBJ2-1; D assignment may be TRBD1 or TRBD2 (5 bases each). Trimming shortened V by 6 bases and J by 0 bases, and 12 bases separated the two germline ends. Germline CDR1 reads ENHRY; CDR2 reads SYGVKD. CDR3 length: 15 amino acids. CDR3 nucleotide sequence: TGTGCCATCAGAGCCGGGACGGACTCCTACAATGAGCAGTTCTTC. Protein sequence: CAIRAGTDSYNEQFF.

The chain recombines TRBV6-1 with TRBJ2-5; D uncertain. Deletions cut 6 bases from V and 5 bases from J, with 13 bases between. The germline CDR1 and CDR2 sequences are MNHNS and SASEGT. This CDR3 spans 13 amino acids. The DNA of the CDR3 is TGTGCCAGCAGCCCGTGGGTATGGGAGACCCAGTACTTC. This translates into CASSPWVWETQYF.

This clonotype showed up just a few times. This chain links TRBV28 with TRBJ1-4; a possible D gene is TRBD1 (5 bases). The ends were cut back, 5 bases at V and 5 bases at J, with 12 bases in the middle. Germline assignment: CDR1 MDHEN and CDR2 SYDVKM. The CDR3 length is 14 residues. The CDR3 is CASSLGTSNEKLFF. In nucleotides, the CDR3 is TGTGCCAGCAGTCTCGGGACTTCGAATGAAAAACTGTTTTTT.